This T cell receptor (beta chain) was identified in a study of T cell responses to AZD1222 COVID-19 vaccine. Overall study findings and caveats: Sampled repertoires all dated from after the peak T cell response. Only 5 to 7 AZD1222 recipients were seropositive at baseline. Of spike-specific TCRs, nearly half reportedly target regions left unmutated in variants.

The CDR3 covers 14 residues. The germline CDR1 and CDR2 sequences are LGHDT and YNNKEL (reference sequence). V shed 0 bases and J shed 10 bases, with 10 bases lying between them. With regard to this clone: No antigen is known for it.

Sequenced by immunoSEQ multiplex PCR; TCRdb stores in-frame clones only, minus some. The sample has around 140,000 clones; the top ten hold 2.2%. The chain has TRBV3-1 (or the pseudogene TRBV3-2) and TRBJ1-6, with a tentative D call TRBD1 (5 bases). Input material: peripheral blood. This TCR came from an adult in good health. The CDR3 spells CASSQDLKGSPLHF. In nucleotides, the CDR3 is TGTGCCAGCAGCCAAGATCTTAAGGGGTCACCCCTCCACTTT.